The sequence of this T cell receptor beta chain was determined in a study of T cells in Graves' hyperthyroidism and ophthalmopathy. Across the study: Peripheral blood was secured at the point of initial diagnosis, before any treatment.

Study-level results: Most thyroid-expanded clonotypes above 0.001 were also found in blood.

The diagnoses drew upon clinical symptoms, serum thyroxine and TRAb, thyroid ultrasound and orbital computed tomography. Germline values: CDR1 MNHNS, CDR2 SASEGT. The CDR3 extends over 13 amino acids. V lost 5 bases and J lost 6, with 11 bases in between. This clonotype has ten or more counts. The antigen is undetermined. RNA transcripts gave rise to amplified TCR beta CDR3 regions. HTBI primers were employed in a first-round RT-PCR of the TCR CDR3. TCRdb reprocessed the multiplex PCR reads via MiXCR and lists one record per CDR3 protein. The table lists about 560,000 distinct CDR3 sequences, 16% of them singletons.

The sequence derives from a woman between 18 and 29 years old with Graves' hyperthyroidism. The V gene is TRBV6-1, the J gene TRBJ2-1, with a tentative D call TRBD1 (6 bases). Sequenced: blood. The CDR3 reads CASSYPQGNEQFF. Here the CDR3 DNA reads TGTGCCAGCAGTTACCCACAGGGCAATGAGCAGTTCTTC.